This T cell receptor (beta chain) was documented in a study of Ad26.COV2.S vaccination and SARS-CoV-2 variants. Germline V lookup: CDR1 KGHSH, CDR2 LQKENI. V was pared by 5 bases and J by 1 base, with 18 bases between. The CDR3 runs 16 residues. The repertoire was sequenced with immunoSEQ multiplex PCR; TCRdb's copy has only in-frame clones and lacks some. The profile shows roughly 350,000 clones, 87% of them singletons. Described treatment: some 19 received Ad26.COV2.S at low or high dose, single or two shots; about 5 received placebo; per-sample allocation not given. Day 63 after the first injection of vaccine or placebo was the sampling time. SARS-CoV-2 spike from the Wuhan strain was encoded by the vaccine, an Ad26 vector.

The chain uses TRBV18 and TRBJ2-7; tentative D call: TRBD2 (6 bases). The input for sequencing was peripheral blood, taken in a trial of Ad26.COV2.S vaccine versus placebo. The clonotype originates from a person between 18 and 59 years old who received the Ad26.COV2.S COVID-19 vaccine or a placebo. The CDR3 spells CASSTTGAGYSYEQYF. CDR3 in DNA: TGTGCCAGCTCAACCACAGGCGCGGGGTATTCCTACGAGCAGTACTTC. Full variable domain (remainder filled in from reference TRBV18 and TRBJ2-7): NAGVMQNPRHLVRRRGQEARLRCSPMKGHSHVYWYRQLPEEGLKFMVYLQKENIIDESGMPKERFSAEFPKEGPSILRIQQVVRGDSAAYFCASSTTGAGYSYEQYFGPGTRLTVT.